This T cell receptor (beta chain) was sequenced during a study of graft-versus-host responses after intestinal transplantation. Study-wide background: Recipients underwent multivisceral, liver-intestinal, or isolated intestinal transplants. Uniformly, recipients were administered anti-thymocyte globulin induction with subsequent tacrolimus and steroids for around three years.

Trimming took off 5 bases at V and 4 bases at J, with 17 bases between the two ends. Germline CDR1 SEHNR, CDR2 FQNEAQ (reference sequence). This CDR3 region has 15 residues. Comments on this clone: Its antigen is still unknown.

Generated by immunoSEQ multiplex PCR, the TCRdb table keeps only in-frame clones and is missing some. The repertoire holds some 7,600 clones, with around 92% as singletons. Study results and limitations: Early post-transplant declines in HvG were associated with peak levels of circulating GvH clones. Those patients showing graft-donor T cell macrochimerism displayed high graft-versus-host to host-versus-graft clonal ratios in allografts.

The TCR sequence derives from a human patient who received an intestinal transplant, so some T cells may come from the graft donor. The V call is TRBV7-9, the J call TRBJ2-5; D call uncertain. The sample here was PBMCs, taken 30 to 33 days after intestinal transplant. The CDR3 region is CASSPRVFPGETQYF. CDR3 nucleotides: TGTGCCAGCAGCCCCCGGGTCTTCCCGGGAGAGACCCAGTACTTC.